These T cell receptor beta chains were read from a single sample in a study of blood T cell repertoires in COVID-19. The repertoire was sequenced with immunoSEQ multiplex PCR; TCRdb's copy has only in-frame clones and lacks some. The sample contains 100,000 to 150,000 clones, about 85% of which appear only once. The sample comprised peripheral blood. All receptors come from an elderly woman with COVID-19, enrolled during active disease. Each CDR3 is given with its conserved first and last residue. D genes are given only for firm matches. Rows give clone size only sometimes, using once, few, many, or a class for an expanded clone.

j_gene	abundance	v_gene	d_gene	CDR3aa	CDR3nt
TRBJ2-2	NA	TRBV24-1	NA	CATSDLTGSTGELFF	TGTGCCACCAGTGACCTAACCGGGTCCACCGGGGAGCTGTTTTTT
TRBJ1-2	NA	TRBV3-1/TRBV3-2	NA	CASSQERHGYTF	TGTGCCAGCAGCCAAGAGAGGCATGGCTACACCTTC
TRBJ2-3	NA	TRBV12-3/TRBV12-4	TRBD2	CASSSGRADTQYF	TGTGCCAGCAGTAGCGGGAGGGCAGATACGCAGTATTTT
TRBJ1-6	NA	TRBV19	TRBD1	CASSIDHSGGLSPLHF	TGTGCCAGTAGTATAGATCACTCAGGGGGCCTTTCACCCCTCCACTTT
TRBJ1-4	NA	TRBV24-1	TRBD1	CATSRTGPSEKLFF	TGTGCCACCAGTAGGACAGGGCCATCTGAAAAACTGTTTTTT
TRBJ2-6	NA	TRBV10-3	NA	CAISEDTGANVLTF	TGTGCCATCAGTGAGGACACCGGGGCCAACGTCCTGACTTTC
TRBJ1-1	once	TRBV6-4	TRBD1	CASRTPVGGECNTEAFF	TGTGCCAGCAGAACCCCGGTAGGGGGCGAATGTAACACTGAAGCTTTCTTT
TRBJ1-5	NA	TRBV6-5	TRBD1	CASSPRQGSPQHF	TGTGCCAGCAGTCCGAGACAGGGTAGTCCCCAGCATTTT
TRBJ2-7	NA	TRBV15	TRBD1	CATSTGQGYEQYF	TGTGCCACCAGCACCGGACAGGGGTACGAGCAGTACTTC
TRBJ2-1	NA	TRBV7-9	TRBD2	CASSLAGGDNEQFF	TGTGCCAGCAGCTTAGCGGGAGGGGACAATGAGCAGTTCTTC
TRBJ2-2	NA	TRBV27	NA	CASSRTVTYAGTGELFF	TGTGCCAGCAGTCGAACTGTGACTTACGCGGGCACCGGGGAGCTGTTTTTT
TRBJ2-5	NA	TRBV3-1/TRBV3-2	NA	CASTPGGGGQETQYF	TGTGCCAGCACCCCGGGAGGGGGCGGCCAAGAGACCCAGTACTTC
TRBJ1-1	NA	TRBV27	TRBD1	CASTDRGGTEAFF	TGTGCCAGCACCGACAGGGGTGGGACTGAAGCTTTCTTT
TRBJ1-3	NA	TRBV6-1	TRBD1	CASSGRTGYPAGTIYF	TGTGCCAGCAGTGGGCGGACAGGCTACCCAGCGGGCACCATATATTTT
TRBJ1-4	few	TRBV15	NA	CATSRDRLGTANEKLFF	TGTGCCACCAGCAGAGATCGGCTCGGGACTGCTAATGAAAAACTGTTTTTT
TRBJ2-5	NA	TRBV28	NA	CASSAGVRETQYF	TGTGCCAGCAGTGCCGGAGTAAGAGAGACCCAGTACTTC
TRBJ1-6	NA	TRBV5-1	NA	CASREKNSPLHF	TGCGCCAGCAGAGAGAAGAATTCACCCCTCCACTTT
TRBJ2-7	NA	TRBV29-1	NA	CSVAESIGQYF	TGCAGCGTTGCCGAAAGCATCGGGCAGTACTTC
TRBJ2-3	NA	TRBV12-3/TRBV12-4	NA	CAKKLSTDTQYF	TGTGCCAAAAAGCTCAGCACAGATACGCAGTATTTT
TRBJ2-2	NA	TRBV6-1	TRBD1	CASSESPQGANTGELFF	TGTGCCAGCAGTGAATCCCCACAGGGGGCGAACACCGGGGAGCTGTTTTTT
TRBJ2-7	once	TRBV7-2	TRBD1	CASSPTGAAYEQYF	TGTGCCAGCAGCCCGACAGGGGCCGCCTACGAGCAGTACTTC
TRBJ2-2	NA	TRBV6-5	TRBD2	CASSYSGTNTGELFF	TGTGCCAGCAGTTACAGCGGGACGAACACCGGGGAGCTGTTTTTT
TRBJ1-4	NA	TRBV2	NA	CASSEERAPNEKLFF	TGTGCCAGCAGTGAAGAGAGGGCTCCCAATGAAAAACTGTTTTTT
TRBJ1-6	NA	TRBV6-2/TRBV6-3	NA	CASSSGSDNNSPLHF	TGTGCCAGCAGTTCGGGCTCGGACAATAATTCACCCCTCCACTTT
TRBJ1-2	NA	TRBV10-3	NA	CAISSWTAVNYGYTF	TGTGCCATCAGTTCATGGACAGCCGTGAACTATGGCTACACCTTC
TRBJ2-3	NA	TRBV7-9	TRBD2	CASSLGLAGITDTQYF	TGTGCCAGCAGCCTCGGACTAGCGGGGATCACAGATACGCAGTATTTT
TRBJ2-7	NA	TRBV15	NA	CATSRDPREDEQYF	TGTGCCACCAGCAGAGATCCCAGGGAAGACGAGCAGTACTTC
TRBJ1-1	NA	TRBV19	TRBD1	CASSRQGAGTEAFF	TGTGCCAGCTCACGACAGGGGGCAGGTACTGAAGCTTTCTTT
TRBJ1-3	NA	TRBV6-1	NA	CASSEATELSGNTIYF	TGTGCCAGCAGTGAAGCTACCGAACTCTCTGGAAACACCATATATTTT
TRBJ2-4	NA	TRBV11-2	TRBD1	CASSLGDRGEKYF	TGTGCCAGCAGCTTAGGGGACAGGGGCGAGAAGTACTTC
TRBJ2-5	few	TRBV6-6	NA	CASSYDTGRETQYF	TGTGCCAGCAGTTACGATACAGGGAGAGAGACCCAGTACTTC
TRBJ2-7	few	TRBV7-2	TRBD1	CASSFRVGQVGYEQYF	TGTGCCAGCAGCTTTAGAGTAGGACAGGTTGGGTACGAGCAGTACTTC
TRBJ2-7	NA	TRBV3-1/TRBV3-2	TRBD2	CASSRTSGSRYEQYF	TGTGCCAGCAGCCGTACTAGCGGGAGTAGGTACGAGCAGTACTTC
TRBJ2-7	NA	TRBV28	TRBD1	CASRPLDRSSYEQYF	TGTGCCAGCAGGCCCTTGGACAGGAGCTCCTACGAGCAGTACTTC
TRBJ2-3	NA	TRBV5-1	TRBD1	CASSPGQPSTDTQYF	TGCGCCAGCAGCCCGGGACAGCCTAGCACAGATACGCAGTATTTT
TRBJ2-3	NA	TRBV4-3	TRBD2	CASSQATTEAGGGTDTQYF	TGCGCCAGCAGCCAAGCGACCACCGAAGCGGGAGGCGGCACAGATACGCAGTATTTT
TRBJ1-2	NA	TRBV25-1	NA	CASGDGTSVTF	TGTGCCAGCGGGGATGGGACAAGTGTGACCTTC
TRBJ1-1	once	TRBV5-1	TRBD1	CASSSGQMNTEAFF	TGCGCCAGCAGCTCGGGACAGATGAACACTGAAGCTTTCTTT
TRBJ2-3	NA	TRBV4-3	NA	CASSQGFAGRDTQYF	TGCGCCAGCAGCCAAGGGTTTGCGGGAAGAGATACGCAGTATTTT
TRBJ1-2	NA	TRBV19	NA	CASNFYEGVGYTF	TGTGCCAGTAATTTCTACGAAGGGGTTGGCTACACCTTC